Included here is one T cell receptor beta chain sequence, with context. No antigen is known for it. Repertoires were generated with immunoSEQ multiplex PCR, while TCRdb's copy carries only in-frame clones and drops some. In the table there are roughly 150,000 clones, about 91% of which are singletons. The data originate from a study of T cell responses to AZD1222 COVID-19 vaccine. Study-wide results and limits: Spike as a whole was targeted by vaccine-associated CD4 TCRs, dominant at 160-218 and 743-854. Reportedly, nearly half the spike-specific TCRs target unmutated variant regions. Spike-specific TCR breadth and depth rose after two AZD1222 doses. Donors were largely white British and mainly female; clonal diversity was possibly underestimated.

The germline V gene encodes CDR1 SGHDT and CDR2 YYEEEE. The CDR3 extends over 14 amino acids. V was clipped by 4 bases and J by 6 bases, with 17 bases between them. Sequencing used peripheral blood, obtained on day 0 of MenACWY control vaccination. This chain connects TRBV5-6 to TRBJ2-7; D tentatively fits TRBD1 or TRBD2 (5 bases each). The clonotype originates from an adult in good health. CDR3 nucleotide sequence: TGTGCCAGCAGCCGGGGACGACAGTCCGGCGAGCAGTACTTC. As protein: CASSRGRQSGEQYF.